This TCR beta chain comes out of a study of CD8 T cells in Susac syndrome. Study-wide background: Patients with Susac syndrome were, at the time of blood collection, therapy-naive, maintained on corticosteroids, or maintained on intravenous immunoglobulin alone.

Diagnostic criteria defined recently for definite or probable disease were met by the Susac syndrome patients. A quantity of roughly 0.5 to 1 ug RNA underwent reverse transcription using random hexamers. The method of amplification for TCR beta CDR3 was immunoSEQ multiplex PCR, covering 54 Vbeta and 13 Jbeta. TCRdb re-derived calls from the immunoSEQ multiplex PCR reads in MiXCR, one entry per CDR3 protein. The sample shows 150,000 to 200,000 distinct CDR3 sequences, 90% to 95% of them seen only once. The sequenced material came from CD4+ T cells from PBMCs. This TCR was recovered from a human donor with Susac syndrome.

The CDR3: CASSLAGPHPHSGLQETQYF. CDR3 coding DNA: TGTGCCAGCAGCTTAGCGGGCCCCCACCCCCACAGTGGGCTCCAAGAGACCCAGTACTTC. This chain connects TRBV7-2 to TRBJ2-5; D remains ambiguous. The CDR3 is 20 amino acids. V lost 0 bases and J 1 base, leaving 24 bases between the germline ends. CDR1 is SGHTA and CDR2 is FQGNSA in the germline V gene.